What follows are 15 T cell receptor beta chains derived from one specimen sequenced in a study of cytomegalovirus exposure and HLA in healthy donors. The PCR was carried out with 60 Vbeta primers and 13 Jbeta primers. Here immunoSEQ multiplex PCR was the method, and the copy in TCRdb shows in-frame clones only, minus some. Here the sample spans fewer than 95,000 clones, 65% to 75% being singletons. Sequences were obtained from PBMCs. The receptor source for this set is a woman aged 40 to 50 in good health and CMV-seropositive.

The DNA for the CDR3 is TGCGCCAGCAGCCAGGGTCAAGAGACCCAGTACTTC. It codes for CASSQGQETQYF. The chain recombines TRBV5-1 with TRBJ2-5; maybe TRBD1 (5 bases). The CDR3 runs 12 residues. CDR1 is SGHRS, CDR2 YFSETQ, per germline. Trimming left V 4 bases short and J 2 bases short, with 6 bases between.

The chain is built from TRBV4-3 and TRBJ2-7; D uncertain. Germline lookup yields CDR1 LGHNA and CDR2 YSLEER. There are 14 residues in the CDR3. V shed 1 base and J shed 2 bases, with 9 bases lying between them. CDR3 protein: CASSQGHSTYEQYF. CDR3 sequence (DNA): TGCGCCAGCAGCCAAGGACACAGCACCTACGAGCAGTACTTC.

As for this clone: At one of its ends the junction is not consistent with the germline gene, which may arise from a read error. CDR3 loop: CASSSPFGSGNSGELFF. The CDR3 DNA follows: TGCGCCAGCAGCTCCCCCTTCGGGAGCGGGAACAGCGGGGAGCTGTTTTTT. The chain carries TRBV5-1 and TRBJ2-2; 7 nucleotides line up with TRBD2. Germline-derived CDR1 and CDR2 are SGHRS and YFSETQ. This CDR3 has 17 amino acids.

CDR3 residues: CASSYGRGSNQPQHF. The CDR3 region has the DNA TGTGCCAGCAGTTACGGCAGGGGGAGCAATCAGCCCCAGCATTTT. The chain joins TRBV6-5 to TRBJ1-5, with 7 bases matching TRBD1. The CDR3 spans 15 residues. V shed 2 bases, J shed 1 base, and the junction held 2 bases outside the gene matches. Per germline, CDR1 MNHEY and CDR2 SVGAGI.

The chain joins TRBV7-6 to TRBJ2-3, with 14 bases identical to TRBD2. In germline, CDR1 is SGHVS, CDR2 FNYEAQ. CDR3 length equals 16 residues. The V gene end was trimmed by 4 bases and the J gene end by 8 bases; junction bases not matched to a gene: 8. CDR3 coding DNA: TGTGCCAGCAGCTCTTTGGGACTAGCGGGAGCAGGTACGCAGTATTTT. It encodes CASSSLGLAGAGTQYF.

This clone was found once. The chain carries TRBV6-6 and TRBJ2-5, with 7 bases identical to TRBD2. The germline CDR1 and CDR2 sequences are MNHNY and SVGAGI (reference sequence). Trimming took 6 bases from V and 0 from J; bases not matched to a gene: 10. The CDR3 is 16 amino acids. The CDR3 region is CASRAGQAGDQETQYF. In DNA, the CDR3 is TGTGCCAGCAGAGCTGGTCAGGCGGGAGACCAAGAGACCCAGTACTTC.

The chain uses TRBV19 and TRBJ1-5, with 7 bases matching TRBD1. V lost 3 bases to trimming and J lost 9 bases; unmatched junction nucleotides: 11. This CDR3 contains 15 residues. CDR1 and CDR2 from the germline V gene are LNHDA and SQIVND (reference sequence). CDR3: CASSIRDSPGAPQHF. CDR3 coding DNA: TGTGCCAGTAGTATTCGGGACAGCCCGGGTGCGCCCCAGCATTTT.

The V and J genes are TRBV15 and TRBJ2-2; the match to TRBD2 covers 7 bases. The germline CDR1 and CDR2 sequences are LNHNV and YYDKDF (reference sequence). Trimming at V came to 0 bases and at J to 4 bases, leaving 5 bases not matched to a gene. The CDR3 has 16 amino acids. The DNA of the CDR3 is TGTGCCACCAGCAGAGACGGCGGGAGCAGCACCGGGGAGCTGTTTTTT. Its translation is CATSRDGGSSTGELFF.

V usage is TRBV5-6 and J usage is TRBJ2-1; no clear D. Trimming removed 4 bases at V and 7 bases at J, with 9 bases between. The germline gives CDR1 SGHDT, CDR2 YYEEEE. The CDR3 contains 12 residues. Here the CDR3 reads CASSPTGNEQFF. CDR3 bases: TGTGCCAGCAGCCCCACCGGGAATGAGCAGTTCTTC. Full variable domain (missing parts from reference TRBV5-6 and TRBJ2-1): DAGVTQSPTHLIKTRGQQVTLRCSPKSGHDTVSWYQQALGQGPQFIFQYYEEEERQRGNFPDRFSGHQFPNYSSELNVNALLLGDSALYLCASSPTGNEQFFGPGTRLTVL.

The J gene is TRBJ2-7, the V gene TRBV10-3, with TRBD1 matching over 10 bases. The CDR3 covers 15 residues. Germline V CDR1 and CDR2: ENHRY, SYGVKD. V lost 0 bases, J lost 8 bases, and 7 bases stayed unmatched. CDR3 region: CAISESSGTGAQQYF. Written as DNA, the CDR3 is TGTGCCATCAGTGAGTCCTCCGGGACAGGGGCTCAGCAGTACTTC.

The rearrangement joins TRBV2 to TRBJ2-5, with 7 bases that match TRBD2. The CDR3 length is 13 residues. The ends lost 4 bases at V and 4 bases at J; junction bases unmatched: 3. Germline V gives CDR1 SNHLY, CDR2 FYNNEI. The CDR3 DNA sequence: TGTGCCAGCAGTGGGGACTATACAGAGACCCAGTACTTC. This codes for CASSGDYTETQYF. Full variable domain (outside the CDR3, taken from reference TRBV2 and TRBJ2-5): EPEVTQTPSHQVTQMGQEVILRCVPISNHLYFYWYRQILGQKVEFLVSFYNNEISEKSEIFDDQFSVERPDGSNFTLKIRSTKLEDSAMYFCASSGDYTETQYFGPGTRLLVL.

The V call is TRBV9, the J call TRBJ1-1, with D possibly matching TRBD1 (6 bases). The germline gives CDR1 SGDLS, CDR2 YYNGEE. V was trimmed by 0 bases and J by 6 bases, leaving 15 bases between them. The CDR3 length is 15 residues. CDR3 DNA: TGTGCCAGCAGCGTAGAAAGGGGGTCTAGGTCTGAAGCTTTCTTT. As protein: CASSVERGSRSEAFF.

The chain has TRBV7-2 and TRBJ1-4, with TRBD1 matching 9 bases. The CDR3 covers 16 residues. Trimming took 4 bases from V and 6 from J; bases not matched to a gene: 9. The germline CDR1 and CDR2 sequences are SGHTA and FQGNSA. The CDR3 region is CASSYGPGQGDEKLFF. The CDR3 DNA reads TGTGCCAGCAGCTATGGCCCGGGACAGGGCGATGAAAAACTGTTTTTT.

The genes are TRBV20-1 and TRBJ2-7, with D unresolved. Germline CDR1 reads DFQATT; CDR2 reads SNEGSKA (reference sequence). This CDR3 is 10 amino acids long. V dropped 3 bases and J dropped 3 bases, with 3 bases sitting between them. The CDR3 DNA sequence: TGCAGTGCTAGGAGCTACGAGCAGTACTTC. Translating gives CSARSYEQYF.

The chain couples TRBV27 to TRBJ1-1; no reliable D call. Trimming stripped 5 bases from V and 0 bases from J, with 10 bases between. The CDR3 has 14 residues. Germline V gene sequence: CDR1 MNHEY, CDR2 SMNVEV (reference sequence). DNA for the CDR3: TGTGCCAGCAGTCCTGGACTGATGAACACTGAAGCTTTCTTT. Protein: CASSPGLMNTEAFF.